A selection of T cell receptor beta chains follows, all from one sample in a study of cytomegalovirus exposure and HLA in healthy donors. Measured with immunoSEQ multiplex PCR; TCRdb has only the in-frame clones, and not every one. Of around 150,000 clones in the sample, approximately 79% were seen once. Source material: PBMCs. Receptors originate from a woman aged 25 to 39 in good health and CMV-seronegative. CDR3s include the opening cysteine and the closing phenylalanine or tryptophan. The D gene is left open where the match is weak. Size is stated for part of the rows, as once, few or many counts, or as a class when the clone is expanded.

J,V,D,size,CDR3,DNA
TRBJ2-5,TRBV30,-,-,CAWTARVQETQYF,TGTGCCTGGACCGCCAGGGTACAAGAGACCCAGTACTTC
TRBJ2-3,TRBV30,-,-,CAWSTGIRGSADTQYF,TGTGCCTGGAGTACCGGAATAAGGGGGTCGGCAGATACGCAGTATTTT
TRBJ2-5,TRBV11-2,-,-,CASSSQGRQETQYF,TGTGCCAGCAGCTCACAGGGGAGGCAAGAGACCCAGTACTTC
TRBJ1-3,TRBV4-2,TRBD1,-,CASSQGGTGGSGNTIYF,TGTGCCAGCAGCCAAGGTGGGACAGGGGGCTCTGGAAACACCATATATTTT
TRBJ2-1,TRBV15,TRBD2,-,CATSRGGTSGGLGGGQFF,TGTGCCACCAGCAGAGGGGGTACTAGCGGGGGGTTGGGAGGTGGGCAGTTCTTC
TRBJ1-5,TRBV5-5,TRBD1,-,CASSYGTGEQPQHF,TGTGCCAGCAGCTACGGGACAGGGGAACAGCCCCAGCATTTT
TRBJ1-2,TRBV6-5,TRBD1,-,CASSPGQGYYGYTF,TGTGCCAGCAGTCCGGGACAGGGGTACTATGGCTACACCTTC
TRBJ2-5,TRBV4-1,TRBD1,-,CASSQGPDRVGLQETQYF,TGCGCCAGCAGCCAGGGACCAGACAGGGTTGGACTCCAAGAGACCCAGTACTTC
TRBJ2-7,TRBV7-3,-,-,CASSLGGGSYEQYF,TGTGCCAGCAGCTTAGGGGGCGGTTCCTACGAGCAGTACTTC
TRBJ1-2,TRBV25-1,TRBD1,-,CASSIDRVGGYTF,TGTGCCAGCAGTATAGACAGGGTCGGTGGCTACACCTTC
TRBJ2-5,TRBV9,TRBD1,-,CASSGRTGTGQETQYF,TGTGCCAGCAGCGGACGGACGGGGACAGGGCAAGAGACCCAGTACTTC
TRBJ1-3,TRBV7-3,TRBD1,-,CASSRDRGSGNTIYF,TGTGCCAGCAGCAGAGACAGGGGATCTGGAAACACCATATATTTT
TRBJ1-1,TRBV7-9,-,-,CASSLEHSRVEAFF,TGTGCCAGCAGCTTAGAACACAGCAGGGTCGAAGCTTTCTTT
TRBJ1-1,TRBV5-1,-,-,CASRGTEAFF,TGCGCCAGCCGGGGTACTGAAGCTTTCTTT
TRBJ2-7,TRBV4-1,TRBD2,-,CASSSGLAGGGDYEQYF,TGCGCCAGCAGCTCAGGACTAGCGGGGGGTGGAGACTACGAGCAGTACTTC
TRBJ2-2,TRBV27,-,-,CASSLESGELFF,TGTGCCAGCAGTTTAGAGTCGGGGGAGCTGTTTTTT
TRBJ1-5,TRBV2,-,-,CASMRGQTSNQPQHF,TGTGCCAGCATGAGAGGACAGACAAGCAATCAGCCCCAGCATTTT
TRBJ1-1,TRBV19,-,-,CASTITNTRTEAFF,TGTGCCAGCACTATAACCAACACCCGCACTGAAGCTTTCTTT
TRBJ1-1,TRBV5-4,-,-,CASTMMEGLGYTEAFF,TGTGCCAGCACCATGATGGAGGGTCTGGGATACACTGAAGCTTTCTTT
TRBJ1-1,TRBV10-2,-,-,CASSEYHGVNTEAFF,TGCGCCAGCAGTGAGTATCACGGGGTGAACACTGAAGCTTTCTTT
TRBJ2-1,TRBV11-2,-,few,CASSDGVDEQFF,TGTGCCAGCTCAGACGGGGTGGATGAGCAGTTCTTC
TRBJ2-7,TRBV29-1,-,-,CSVEADSSYEQYF,TGCAGCGTTGAAGCTGACAGCTCCTACGAGCAGTACTTC
TRBJ2-2,TRBV5-1,TRBD1,-,CASSRGTGNTGELFF,TGCGCCAGCAGCCGAGGGACAGGGAACACCGGGGAGCTGTTTTTT
TRBJ2-7,TRBV25-1,TRBD1,-,CASSGTGYEQYF,TGTGCCAGCAGTGGGACAGGGTACGAGCAGTACTTC
TRBJ2-3,TRBV4-1,-,-,CASSQVAESSTDTQYF,TGCGCCAGCAGCCAAGTAGCGGAATCTAGCACAGATACGCAGTATTTT
TRBJ2-2,TRBV27,-,-,CASSLTDSTGELFF,TGTGCCAGCAGCCTTACGGACAGCACCGGGGAGCTGTTTTTT
TRBJ1-6,TRBV6-4,-,-,CASSDSIGGSPLHF,TGTGCCAGCAGTGACTCGATCGGAGGGTCACCCCTCCACTTT
TRBJ1-2,TRBV18,TRBD1,-,CASSPPLGTGAGSRWANNYGYTF,TGTGCCAGCTCACCACCCCTCGGGACAGGGGCCGGATCCCGCTGGGCTAATAACTATGGCTACACCTTC
TRBJ2-3,TRBV7-3,-,-,CASSSRNGGDTQYF,TGTGCCAGCAGCTCTAGGAACGGAGGGGATACGCAGTATTTT
TRBJ1-2,TRBV5-4,-,-,CASSLSGNYGYTF,TGTGCCAGCAGCTTGTCCGGGAACTATGGCTACACCTTC
TRBJ1-1,TRBV6-1,-,-,CASSERRGWGNTEAFF,TGTGCCAGCAGTGAGAGGCGGGGGTGGGGGAACACTGAAGCTTTCTTT
TRBJ1-3,TRBV5-1,-,few,CASSLAEQSSGNTIYF,TGCGCCAGCAGCTTGGCGGAGCAGAGCTCTGGAAACACCATATATTTT
TRBJ1-2,TRBV5-8,TRBD1,-,CASSRQGGGRGYTF,TGTGCCAGCAGCCGACAGGGTGGGGGTAGAGGCTACACCTTC
TRBJ1-1,TRBV30,-,-,CAWSVSLRPNTEAFF,TGTGCCTGGAGTGTAAGTCTGCGGCCTAACACTGAAGCTTTCTTT
TRBJ1-1,TRBV7-8,-,-,CASSRASTGNTEAFF,TGTGCCAGCAGCCGGGCTTCAACAGGGAACACTGAAGCTTTCTTT
TRBJ2-3,TRBV13,-,-,CASSFPWGGTDTQYF,TGTGCCAGCAGCTTCCCATGGGGAGGCACAGATACGCAGTATTTT
TRBJ1-4,TRBV4-2,-,-,CASSQDGGRHEKLFF,TGTGCCAGCAGCCAAGATGGTGGGCGCCATGAAAAACTGTTTTTT
TRBJ2-5,TRBV4-3,TRBD2,once,CASSQGSSGGVGETQYF,TGCGCCAGCAGCCAAGGATCTAGCGGGGGGGTTGGAGAGACCCAGTACTTC
TRBJ1-1,TRBV7-3,-,-,CASSSGIEAFF,TGTGCCAGCAGCTCCGGGATTGAAGCTTTCTTT
TRBJ2-1,TRBV27,TRBD1,-,CASSPLDRVSEQFF,TGTGCCAGCAGTCCTCTGGACAGGGTAAGCGAGCAGTTCTTC
TRBJ2-5,TRBV7-3,TRBD1,once,CASSAKEDRDKRETQYF,TGTGCCAGCAGCGCCAAGGAGGACAGGGATAAGCGAGAGACCCAGTACTTC
TRBJ1-4,TRBV6-1,-,few,CASSDRLDRLGNEKLFF,TGTGCCAGCAGTGATCGCCTCGACAGGTTGGGGAATGAAAAACTGTTTTTT
TRBJ2-7,TRBV5-1,-,few,CASSLAPGDYEQYF,TGCGCCAGCAGCTTGGCCCCAGGGGACTACGAGCAGTACTTC
TRBJ2-3,TRBV7-2,TRBD2,few,CASSLTSGGRTDTQYF,TGTGCCAGCAGCTTGACTAGCGGGGGGAGGACAGATACGCAGTATTTT
TRBJ2-6,TRBV10-3,-,-,CAISESWAAGANVLTF,TGTGCCATCAGTGAGTCGTGGGCCGCGGGGGCCAACGTCCTGACTTTC
TRBJ2-7,TRBV5-6,TRBD1,-,CASSLNRGWKGTYEQYF,TGTGCCAGCAGCTTGAACAGGGGGTGGAAAGGCACCTACGAGCAGTACTTC